This paragraph reports one T cell receptor (beta chain). Naive CD8 populations comprised CD45RO-negative cells positively selected for CCR7, excluding terminally differentiated effector memory CD45RA+ cells. The sample is drawn from a study of shared clonotypes between healthy human individuals. Sequenced by immunoSEQ multiplex PCR; TCRdb stores in-frame clones only, minus some. The table includes about 2 million clones, over 85% detected once. Sequencing used naive CD8+ T cells sorted from blood. The TCR originated in a man in his late teens or twenties in good health.

CDR3 in DNA: TGTGCCAGTAGTATTTTGCCCCCTGCAGAAGGCGGGGAGCTGTTTTTT. Amino acid sequence: CASSILPPAEGGELFF. This chain links TRBV19 with TRBJ2-2; D call uncertain. Deletions cut 3 bases from V and 7 bases from J, with 18 bases between. The CDR3 sequence is 16 residues long. CDR1 and CDR2 from the germline V gene are LNHDA and SQIVND (reference sequence).